This T cell receptor (beta chain) was recovered during a study of T cell clonality in common variable immunodeficiency. Findings and caveats of the study: CVID subjects showed higher TCRbeta clonality than healthy controls. CVID patient heterogeneity limited repertoire-clinical complication correlations. In common variable immunodeficiency, TCR beta chains reportedly carried fewer deletions and N-nucleotide insertions.

Control and CVID samples contributed equal amounts of genomic DNA. Assay used: immunoSEQ multiplex PCR; TCRdb lists only in-frame clones, some missing. The sample includes about 35,000 clones, none of them occurring once. This clone was seen repeatedly, ten times or more. Its antigen remains unidentified. The read ends 3 residues before the CDR3 terminus; that terminus is restored from the germline J gene. From germline, CDR1 is SNHLY and CDR2 FYNNEI. V gave up 6 bases and J gave up 0 bases, with 21 bases separating them. This CDR3 is 17 amino acids long. The chain is built from TRBV2 and TRBJ2-7, with D tentatively TRBD1 (6 bases). The sample taken for sequencing was peripheral blood mononuclear cells. This receptor was identified in a person aged 18 to 75 in good health. The CDR3 DNA, read in part, is TGTGCCAGCAGCGAAAAGGGGGAGAATTCCCCCTCCTACGAG. Translating it yields CASSEKGENSPSYE. The full CDR3 sequence reads CASSEKGENSPSYEQYF.